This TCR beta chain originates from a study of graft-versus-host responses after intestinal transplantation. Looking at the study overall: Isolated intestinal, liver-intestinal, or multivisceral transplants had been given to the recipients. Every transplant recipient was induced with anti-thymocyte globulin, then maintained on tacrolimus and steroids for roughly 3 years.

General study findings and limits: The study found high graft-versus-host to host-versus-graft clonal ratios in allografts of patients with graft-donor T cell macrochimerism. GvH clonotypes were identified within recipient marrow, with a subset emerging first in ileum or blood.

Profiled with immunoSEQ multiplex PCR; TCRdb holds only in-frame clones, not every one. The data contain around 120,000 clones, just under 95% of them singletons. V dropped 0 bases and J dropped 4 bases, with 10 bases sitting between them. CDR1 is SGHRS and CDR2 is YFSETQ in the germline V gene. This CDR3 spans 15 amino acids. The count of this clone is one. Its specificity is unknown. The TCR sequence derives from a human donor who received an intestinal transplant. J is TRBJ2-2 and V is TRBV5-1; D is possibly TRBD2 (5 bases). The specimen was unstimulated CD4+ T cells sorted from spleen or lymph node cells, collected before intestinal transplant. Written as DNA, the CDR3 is TGCGCCAGCAGCTTGGCCGGGGTTGGCACCGGGGAGCTGTTTTTT. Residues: CASSLAGVGTGELFF.